Shown below are 10 T cell receptor beta chains from a single sample sequenced in a study of T cells in Graves' hyperthyroidism and ophthalmopathy. TCR beta CDR3 regions were amplified from RNA. A first-round RT-PCR of the TCR CDR3 used the HTBI primer set. MiXCR, applied by TCRdb to the multiplex PCR reads, yields one record per CDR3 protein. The sample records some 560,000 distinct CDR3 sequences, around 14% being singletons. Sequencing input: blood. The receptors come from a woman aged 25-40 years with Graves' hyperthyroidism.

Many counts were recorded for this clonotype. The J gene is TRBJ2-5, the V gene TRBV30, with D possibly TRBD2 on 5 matching bases. The CDR3 length is 11 residues. Germline assignment: CDR1 GTSNPN and CDR2 SVGIG (reference sequence). The V end lost 8 bases, the J end lost 5 bases, and 12 bases lay between the germline ends. In DNA form, the CDR3 reads TGTGCCCGATTGGACTTCGAGACCCAGTACTTC. It encodes CARLDFETQYF. The full variable domain, completed using reference TRBV30 and TRBJ2-5, is SQTIHQWPATLVQPVGSPLSLECTVEGTSNPNLYWYRQAAGRGLQLLFYSVGIGQISSEVPQNLSASRPQDRQFILSSKKLLLSDSGFYLCARLDFETQYFGPGTRLLVL.

This clonotype showed up just a few times. This sequence joins TRBV6-5 and TRBJ1-2, with D perhaps matching TRBD1 (5 bases). This CDR3 has 14 amino acids. In germline, CDR1 is MNHEY, CDR2 SVGAGI. V lost 2 bases, J lost 4 bases, and 11 bases lay in between. CDR3 DNA sequence: TGTGCCAGCAGTTACGGGACGGATCTCTATGGCTACACCTTC. This gives the protein CASSYGTDLYGYTF.

This clonotype was counted many times. The rearrangement uses TRBV19 and TRBJ2-5; weak D call: TRBD2 (6 bases). V gave up 6 bases and J gave up 1 base, with 15 bases separating them. The CDR3 is 15 residues long. CDR1 and CDR2 (germline): LNHDA, SQIVND (reference sequence). In nucleotides, the CDR3 is TGTGCCAGTAGCGATACGGCGGGATTCCAAGAGACCCAGTACTTC. It is translated as CASSDTAGFQETQYF.

A few counts support this clonotype. The chain recombines TRBV13 with TRBJ1-2; unclear D gene. The CDR3 consists of 12 residues. Germline V CDR1 and CDR2: PRHDT, FYEKMQ (reference sequence). Trimming shortened V by 5 bases and J by 8 bases, and 12 bases separated the two germline ends. This chain's CDR3 is CASSISTAGYTF. The CDR3 DNA reads TGTGCCAGCAGCATCTCGACTGCGGGCTACACCTTC.

In its sample, this clonotype was seen many times. The rearrangement links TRBV5-1 to TRBJ2-7; D not certain. This CDR3 contains 13 residues. Germline V gives CDR1 SGHRS, CDR2 YFSETQ. Trimming removed 3 bases from V and 7 bases from J, with 14 bases in between. CDR3 bases: TGCGCCAGCAGCTCGGGCGAGGTGGGGGAGCAGTACTTC. Protein product: CASSSGEVGEQYF. Full variable domain (missing parts from reference TRBV5-1 and TRBJ2-7): KAGVTQTPRYLIKTRGQQVTLSCSPISGHRSVSWYQQTPGQGLQFLFEYFSETQRNKGNFPGRFSGRQFSNSRSEMNVSTLELGDSALYLCASSSGEVGEQYFGPGTRLTVT.

The gene calls are TRBV9 and TRBJ1-1, with TRBD1 as a possible D gene (6 bases). The V end was cut by 4 bases, the J end by 3 bases, with 16 bases between. The CDR3 has 15 residues. Germline V gene lookup returns CDR1 SGDLS and CDR2 YYNGEE. The DNA of the CDR3 is TGTGCCAGCAGCCTAGGGTCAGGGGCATACACTGAAGCTTTCTTT. Residues: CASSLGSGAYTEAFF.

This clonotype has only a few counts. CDR3: CASSPITGTGANVLTF. CDR3 DNA sequence: TGTGCCAGCTCACCCATAACAGGCACCGGGGCCAACGTCCTGACTTTC. This chain joins TRBV18 and TRBJ2-6, with D possibly being TRBD1 (5 bases). The CDR3 is 16 residues long. Per the germline V gene, CDR1 is KGHSH and CDR2 is LQKENI. Trimming removed 3 bases at V and 4 bases at J, with 13 bases between.

This sequence joins TRBV12-3 or TRBV12-4 and TRBJ2-5; 9 bases match TRBD1. There are 16 residues in the CDR3. J gave up 2 bases and V 6 bases, and 10 bases lay outside the gene matches. The CDR3 protein is CASSPAGQGFQETQYF. The CDR3 DNA reads as TGTGCCAGCAGCCCAGCCGGACAGGGGTTTCAAGAGACCCAGTACTTC.

The J gene is TRBJ2-5, the V gene TRBV6-2 or TRBV6-3, with no clear D. The CDR3 loop spans 11 amino acids. The germline V gene has CDR1 MNHEY and CDR2 SVGEGT. V shed 5 bases and J shed 7 bases, with 8 bases lying between them. The CDR3 sequence is CASSRKGTQYF. The CDR3 coding sequence is TGTGCCAGCAGTCGGAAAGGGACCCAGTACTTC.

The V and J genes are TRBV7-9 and TRBJ2-1, with D possibly TRBD2 on 6 matching bases. Germline V gene data show CDR1 as SEHNR and CDR2 as FQNEAQ (reference sequence). This CDR3 region has 15 residues. Trimming cost V 5 bases and J 9 bases, with 20 bases left between them. CDR3 in amino acids: CASSDTGDPWLEQFF. The CDR3 bases are TGTGCCAGCAGCGACACGGGAGATCCATGGCTTGAGCAGTTCTTC.